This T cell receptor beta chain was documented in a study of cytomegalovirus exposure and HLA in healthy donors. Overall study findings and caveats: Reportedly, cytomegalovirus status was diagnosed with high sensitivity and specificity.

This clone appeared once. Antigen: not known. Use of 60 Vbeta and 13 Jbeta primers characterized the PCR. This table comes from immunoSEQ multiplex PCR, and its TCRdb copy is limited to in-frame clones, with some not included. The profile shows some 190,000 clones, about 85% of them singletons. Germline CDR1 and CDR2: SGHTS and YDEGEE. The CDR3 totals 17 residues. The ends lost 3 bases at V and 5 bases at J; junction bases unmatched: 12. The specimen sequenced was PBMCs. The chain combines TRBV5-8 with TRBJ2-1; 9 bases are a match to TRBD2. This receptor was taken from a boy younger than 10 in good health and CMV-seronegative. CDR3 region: CASSSSIFAGGNNEQFF. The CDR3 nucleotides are TGTGCCAGCAGCTCTTCCATCTTCGCGGGAGGGAACAATGAGCAGTTCTTC.